The source of this T cell receptor beta chain is a study of OX40 agonist ivuxolimab in advanced cancers. Whole-study context: Ivuxolimab, which is an agonistic anti-OX40 (CD134) antibody, was administered to the patients. Study results and caveats: A proportion of nonresponders additionally exhibited low normalized T-cell clonal expansion.

Germline-derived CDR1 and CDR2 are MNHEY and SVGAGI. V was pared by 3 bases and J by 2 bases, with 9 bases between. This CDR3 region has 14 residues. Profiling relied on immunoSEQ multiplex PCR, and the TCRdb table lists in-frame clones only, not all of them. This sample has about 82,000 clones, with about 87% found just once. On this clone itself: Its antigen is unknown.

This sequence originates from an adult with an advanced solid tumor such as melanoma, head and neck, liver or kidney cancer. The V and J genes are TRBV6-5 and TRBJ2-3; D may be TRBD2 (5 bases). The source material was CD4+ or CD8+ T cells sorted from blood, sampled in a trial of the OX40 agonist ivuxolimab. The CDR3 DNA follows: TGTGCCAGCAGTTATGGAGCGGTCACAGATACGCAGTATTTT. Protein sequence: CASSYGAVTDTQYF.